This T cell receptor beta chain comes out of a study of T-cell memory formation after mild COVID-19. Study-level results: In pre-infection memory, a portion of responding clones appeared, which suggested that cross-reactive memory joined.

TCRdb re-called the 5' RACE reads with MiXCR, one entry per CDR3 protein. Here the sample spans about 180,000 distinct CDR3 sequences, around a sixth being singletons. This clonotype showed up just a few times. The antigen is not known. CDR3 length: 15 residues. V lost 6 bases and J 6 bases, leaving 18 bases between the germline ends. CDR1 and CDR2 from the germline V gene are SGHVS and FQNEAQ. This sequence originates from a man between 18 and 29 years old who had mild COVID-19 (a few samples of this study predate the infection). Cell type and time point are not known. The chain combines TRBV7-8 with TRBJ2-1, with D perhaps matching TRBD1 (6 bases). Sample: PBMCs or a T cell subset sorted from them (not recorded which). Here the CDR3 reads CASRRTQGYPNEQFF. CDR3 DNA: TGTGCCAGCAGACGCACACAGGGTTATCCCAATGAGCAGTTCTTC.